This TCR beta chain was captured in a study of T cell responses to AZD1222 COVID-19 vaccine. Broader study findings: The reported proportion of spike-specific TCRs targeting unmutated variant regions was nearly half. Baseline testing showed seropositivity in only 5 or 6 AZD1222 recipients. Repertoires were obtained only post-peak T cell response.

Libraries were prepared by immunoSEQ multiplex PCR; TCRdb keeps only in-frame clonotypes and omits some of them. This sample yields more than 100,000 clones, of which 91% are seen a single time; under 2% belongs to the top ten. Points on this clone: Antigen unknown.

The receptor's source is an adult who received the AZD1222 COVID-19 vaccine. The sample was peripheral blood, taken 28 days after the second AZD1222 dose.

The CDR3 DNA is TGTGCTAGTGGCCCGAGGACTAGCGGGGGCTACGAGCAGTACTTC. Its translation is CASGPRTSGGYEQYF. The V gene is TRBV12-5, the J gene TRBJ2-7, with 13 bases fitting TRBD2. After removal of 6 bases from V and 3 bases from J, the junction contained 5 bases not matched to a gene. The CDR3 covers 15 residues. The germline gives CDR1 LGHNT, CDR2 FRNRAP.